This T cell receptor beta chain comes out of a study of spatial heterogeneity in lung cancer. Whole-study findings and limits: For expanded intratumoral alpha and beta TCRs, counts tracked tumor mutation counts.

Comments on this clonotype: Its antigen is not identified.

As for time point: sample taken at primary tumor resection. V lost 5 bases, J lost 7 bases, and 14 bases lay in between. This CDR3 comprises 13 residues. Germline CDR1 and CDR2: DFQATT and SNEGSKA (reference sequence). Unique molecular identifiers tagged every individual TCR cDNA molecule. TCRdb fed the 5' RACE reads into MiXCR, producing one record per CDR3 protein. The sample includes 20,000 to 25,000 distinct CDR3 sequences, roughly 10% of them seen just once. This sequence was found in a male donor with early-stage non-small cell lung cancer. This material consisted of lung tumor tissue, taken at surgery. The rearrangement joins TRBV20-1 to TRBJ1-4; D gene ambiguous. In DNA, the CDR3 is TGCAGTGCTCTGCGGCGAAATAGTGAAAAACTGTTTTTT. Its translation is CSALRRNSEKLFF.